The rows below give T cell receptor beta chains drawn from one sample of a study of blood T cell repertoires in COVID-19. The repertoire was sequenced with immunoSEQ multiplex PCR; TCRdb's copy has only in-frame clones and lacks some. The table records about 97,000 clones, about 92% of them present only once. The sequencing input was peripheral blood. These receptor sequences come from a man over 45 with active COVID-19. CDR3s include the opening cysteine and the closing phenylalanine or tryptophan. Each record gives: clone size, J gene, D gene, V gene, CDR3 protein, CDR3 DNA. D genes are given only for firm matches. The listing skips clone size in some rows; elsewhere it reads once, few, many or a size class.

>NA|TRBJ2-7|TRBD1|TRBV30
CAWSTGVWQYF
TGTGCCTGGAGTACAGGGGTGTGGCAGTACTTC
>NA|TRBJ2-7|NA|TRBV3-1/TRBV3-2
CASSLGGYEQYF
TGTGCCAGCAGCCTCGGTGGTTACGAGCAGTACTTC
>NA|TRBJ1-5|NA|TRBV4-2
CASSQERESQRPQHF
TGTGCCAGCAGCCAAGAGAGGGAGAGCCAACGGCCCCAGCATTTT
>NA|TRBJ2-5|TRBD2|TRBV9
CASSAGTSGPKETQYF
TGTGCCAGCAGCGCCGGGACTAGCGGACCGAAAGAGACCCAGTACTTC
>once|TRBJ2-3|NA|TRBV24-1
CATSDLGGTDTQYF
TGTGCCACCAGTGATTTGGGGGGGACAGATACGCAGTATTTT
>NA|TRBJ2-3|TRBD2|TRBV7-2
CASTPTSGSTDTQYF
TGTGCCAGCACCCCCACTAGCGGGTCCACAGATACGCAGTATTTT
>NA|TRBJ1-2|TRBD1|TRBV3-1/TRBV3-2
CASSQGTGNYGGYTF
TGTGCCAGCAGCCAAGGGACAGGGAATTATGGTGGCTACACCTTC
>NA|TRBJ2-1|TRBD2|TRBV5-6
CASSLAGLADYNEQFF
TGTGCCAGCAGCTTGGCGGGACTAGCGGATTACAATGAGCAGTTCTTC
>NA|TRBJ1-4|NA|TRBV24-1
CATSDPRDGGEKLFF
TGTGCCACCAGTGACCCCCGAGACGGCGGTGAAAAACTGTTTTTT
>NA|TRBJ1-2|NA|TRBV5-1
CASSYGNYGYTF
TGCGCCAGCAGCTACGGGAACTATGGCTACACCTTC
>NA|TRBJ2-7|TRBD2|TRBV7-2
CASSKRTSGRLNEQYF
TGTGCCAGCAGCAAACGGACTAGCGGGAGGTTAAACGAGCAGTACTTC
>NA|TRBJ2-2|NA|TRBV28
CAVLQTNTGELFF
TGTGCCGTGTTACAAACGAACACCGGGGAGCTGTTTTTT
>NA|TRBJ2-7|NA|TRBV7-3
CASSPSRASTDEQYF
TGTGCCAGCAGCCCATCCCGAGCTAGCACTGACGAGCAGTACTTC
>NA|TRBJ2-1|NA|TRBV5-4
CASREEVYNEQFF
TGTGCCAGCCGCGAGGAGGTCTACAATGAGCAGTTCTTC
>NA|TRBJ2-7|NA|TRBV15
CATSEGHGYEQYF
TGTGCCACCAGCGAGGGACACGGATACGAGCAGTACTTC
>few|TRBJ1-1|TRBD1|TRBV19
CATWRGPSTEAFF
TGTGCCACATGGAGGGGGCCCAGCACTGAAGCTTTCTTT
>NA|TRBJ1-2|TRBD1|TRBV9
CASSVAPGTGTNGYTF
TGTGCCAGCAGCGTAGCCCCCGGGACAGGGACCAATGGCTACACCTTC
>NA|TRBJ2-7|NA|TRBV11-2
CASSLDPSYEQYF
TGTGCCAGCAGCTTAGACCCGTCCTACGAGCAGTACTTC
>NA|TRBJ2-1|TRBD2|TRBV2
CASSGDRLAGGTNEQFF
TGTGCCAGCAGTGGGGACCGACTAGCGGGAGGGACCAATGAGCAGTTCTTC
>few|TRBJ2-2|TRBD1|TRBV7-2
CASQWGTGGTGELFF
TGTGCCAGCCAATGGGGGACAGGGGGAACCGGGGAGCTGTTTTTT
>NA|TRBJ1-5|NA|TRBV28
CASSGRVGEANQPQHF
TGTGCCAGCAGCGGGAGGGTGGGGGAAGCGAATCAGCCCCAGCATTTT
>NA|TRBJ2-7|NA|TRBV5-8
CASSLARAPNYEQYF
TGTGCCAGCAGCTTGGCCAGGGCCCCAAACTACGAGCAGTACTTC
>NA|TRBJ2-2|NA|TRBV7-3
CASSPHEVTGELFF
TGTGCCAGCAGCCCCCACGAGGTCACCGGGGAGCTGTTTTTT
>few|TRBJ1-6|TRBD1|TRBV7-9
CASSIDRVDSPLHF
TGTGCCAGCAGCATAGACAGGGTGGATTCACCCCTCCACTTT
>once|TRBJ2-1|NA|TRBV19
CASSMGTASSYNEQFF
TGTGCCAGTAGTATGGGGACTGCGAGCTCCTACAATGAGCAGTTCTTC
>NA|TRBJ2-7|TRBD2|TRBV19
CASSGTASGRPYEQYF
TGTGCCAGTAGTGGGACGGCGAGCGGGAGGCCCTACGAGCAGTACTTC
>NA|TRBJ1-3|NA|TRBV2
CASSGYSEAGNTIYF
TGTGCCAGCAGCGGATACAGTGAAGCTGGAAACACCATATATTTT
>NA|TRBJ2-1|NA|TRBV5-1
CASSLELVYNEQFF
TGCGCCAGCAGCTTGGAGCTAGTTTACAATGAGCAGTTCTTC
>NA|TRBJ1-1|NA|TRBV18
CASSPPDRSNTEAFF
TGTGCCAGCTCACCACCCGACAGATCAAACACTGAAGCTTTCTTT
>NA|TRBJ2-5|TRBD1|TRBV28
CASSSAGQGKETQYF
TGTGCCAGCAGCTCAGCGGGACAGGGGAAAGAGACCCAGTACTTC
>NA|TRBJ1-4|NA|TRBV18
CASLPRGGLEKLFF
TGTGCCAGCTTACCACGGGGCGGTTTGGAAAAACTGTTTTTT
>NA|TRBJ2-7|NA|TRBV19
CASSREVVGEQYF
TGTGCCAGTTCTCGCGAGGTCGTTGGAGAGCAGTACTTC
>NA|TRBJ2-7|TRBD2|TRBV20-1
CSASGYSGRGYEQYF
TGCAGTGCTAGTGGTTATAGCGGGAGGGGCTACGAGCAGTACTTC
>NA|TRBJ2-1|NA|TRBV5-1
CASSLFTADSYNEQFF
TGCGCCAGCAGCTTGTTCACAGCTGACTCCTACAATGAGCAGTTCTTC
>NA|TRBJ1-1|NA|TRBV27
CASSQLSSGNTEAFF
TGTGCCAGCAGTCAGCTCTCATCGGGGAACACTGAAGCTTTCTTT
>NA|TRBJ2-7|TRBD2|TRBV28
CASSRARESYEQYF
TGTGCCAGCAGCCGAGCGCGGGAGTCCTACGAGCAGTACTTC
>NA|TRBJ2-1|TRBD1|TRBV28
CASSLPGQGSEQFF
TGTGCCAGCAGCCTACCGGGACAGGGGAGTGAGCAGTTCTTC
>NA|TRBJ1-1|TRBD1|TRBV19
CASREDRRNTEAFF
TGTGCCAGTAGAGAGGACAGGAGGAACACTGAAGCTTTCTTT
>once|TRBJ2-1|NA|TRBV28
CASSLRFRVQFF
TGTGCCAGCAGTTTGCGCTTTCGGGTGCAGTTCTTC
>NA|TRBJ2-3|TRBD2|TRBV28
CASSSPAGVTDTQYF
TGTGCCAGCAGTTCGCCGGCGGGAGTTACAGATACGCAGTATTTT
>once|TRBJ2-7|TRBD2|TRBV7-2
CASSLDTAAGAYEQYF
TGTGCCAGCAGCTTAGACACGGCAGCGGGAGCATACGAGCAGTACTTC
>NA|TRBJ1-4|TRBD1|TRBV27
CASSPRGWMSQGTEGNEKLFF
TGTGCCAGCAGTCCAAGAGGGTGGATGTCCCAGGGGACAGAAGGAAATGAAAAACTGTTTTTT
>NA|TRBJ1-2|NA|TRBV27
CASSLLGRGGNYGYTF
TGTGCCAGCAGTTTATTGGGGCGGGGGGGGAACTATGGCTACACCTTC
>NA|TRBJ1-2|TRBD1|TRBV10-3
CAITGTGGYSYTF
TGTGCCATCACCGGGACAGGGGGTTATAGCTACACCTTC
>NA|TRBJ2-5|NA|TRBV3-1/TRBV3-2
CASSLPLGRGQGTQYF
TGTGCCAGCAGCCTTCCTCTTGGGCGGGGGCAAGGGACCCAGTACTTC
>NA|TRBJ2-1|NA|TRBV2
CASSERQSAGDEQFF
TGTGCCAGCAGTGAACGGCAGTCCGCCGGGGATGAGCAGTTCTTC
>NA|TRBJ1-1|NA|TRBV7-8
CASSGSLRVSQNTEAFF
TGTGCCAGCAGCGGCAGTCTCCGGGTCTCTCAGAACACTGAAGCTTTCTTT
>NA|TRBJ2-1|NA|TRBV11-2
CASSLVVSAYNEQFF
TGTGCCAGCAGCTTAGTGGTTAGCGCTTACAATGAGCAGTTCTTC
>NA|TRBJ2-1|TRBD2|TRBV2
CASNAIITSGWDNEQFF
TGTGCCAGCAACGCCATTATCACTAGCGGGTGGGACAATGAGCAGTTCTTC
>NA|TRBJ2-1|TRBD2|TRBV4-1
CASSHVVGRDSYNEQFF
TGCGCCAGCAGCCATGTGGTGGGGAGGGACTCCTACAATGAGCAGTTCTTC
>once|TRBJ2-2|NA|TRBV7-2
CASSPKALATGELFF
TGTGCCAGCAGCCCCAAAGCGCTTGCGACCGGGGAGCTGTTTTTT
>NA|TRBJ2-3|NA|TRBV20-1
CSASGTDTQYF
TGCAGTGCTAGCGGCACAGATACGCAGTATTTT
>once|TRBJ1-5|NA|TRBV2
CASSKTEERNQPQHF
TGTGCCAGCAGTAAGACAGAGGAACGCAATCAGCCCCAGCATTTT
>NA|TRBJ2-3|NA|TRBV9
CASSVEGARTDTQYF
TGTGCCAGCAGCGTAGAAGGGGCTCGGACAGATACGCAGTATTTT